Each of the 6 T cell receptor beta chains below was sequenced from the same sample in a study of blood T cell repertoires in COVID-19. TCRdb keeps only in-frame clones here, not all; method: immunoSEQ multiplex PCR. Of tens of thousands of clones listed, over 70% are singletons. Sequences were obtained from peripheral blood. All receptors come from a human donor in a cohort sampled during active COVID-19.

This clone occurred once. This rearrangement joins TRBV7-3 to TRBJ1-1, with 11 bases that match TRBD1. This CDR3 is built from 15 residues. Germline CDR1 and CDR2: SGHTA and FQGTGA. V shed 2 bases and J 1 base; nucleotides not matched to a gene: 0. The CDR3: CASSLGTGGNTEAFF. The CDR3, as DNA: TGTGCCAGCAGCTTAGGGACAGGGGGGAACACTGAAGCTTTCTTT.

The J gene is TRBJ2-7, the V gene TRBV4-2; 8 bases match TRBD2. The CDR3 runs to 14 residues. J lost 2 bases, V lost 3 bases, and 3 bases had no gene match. Germline CDR1 is LGHNA and CDR2 is YNFKEQ. CDR3 in amino acids: CASSHTSGTYEQYF. The CDR3 DNA reads TGTGCCAGCAGCCACACTAGCGGTACCTACGAGCAGTACTTC.

The chain is built from TRBV20-1 and TRBJ2-1; no definite D call. V lost 3 bases and J lost 10, with 13 bases in between. Germline CDR1 is DFQATT and CDR2 is SNEGSKA (reference sequence). This CDR3 is 12 amino acids long. The CDR3 nucleotides are TGCAGTGCTAGTGGGTGGGTAGCAGAGCAGTTCTTC. Translation gives CSASGWVAEQFF.

This clone is a singleton in its sample. V and J are TRBV6-5 and TRBJ1-2; TRBD1 might be the D (5 bases). V was cut by 1 base and J by 7 bases, with 7 bases left in between. CDR1 is MNHEY, CDR2 SVGAGI, per germline. The CDR3 totals 12 residues. The CDR3 nucleotides read TGTGCCAGCAGTTACTACCAGGGTGGCTACACCTTC. Translation: CASSYYQGGYTF.

A few counts support this clone. The chain employs TRBV7-2 and TRBJ2-7; weak D call: TRBD2 (5 bases). The CDR3 covers 15 residues. Germline CDR1 reads SGHTA; CDR2 reads FQGNSA. Trimming removed 2 bases from V and 0 bases from J, with 11 bases in between. The CDR3 loop is CASSLRGQLSYEQYF. Here the CDR3 DNA reads TGTGCCAGCAGCTTAAGAGGGCAGCTCTCCTACGAGCAGTACTTC.

About this clone itself: The identical CDR3 is also encoded by other nucleotide sequences in the sample. The chain carries TRBV27 and TRBJ1-1; a weak D match, TRBD1 (5 bases). The germline CDR1 and CDR2 sequences are MNHEY and SMNVEV (reference sequence). The CDR3 spans 13 residues. The V end was cut by 2 bases, the J end by 4 bases, with 8 bases between. CDR3 loop: CASSLGRGTEAFF. The CDR3 DNA is TGTGCCAGCAGTTTAGGAAGGGGCACTGAAGCTTTCTTT.